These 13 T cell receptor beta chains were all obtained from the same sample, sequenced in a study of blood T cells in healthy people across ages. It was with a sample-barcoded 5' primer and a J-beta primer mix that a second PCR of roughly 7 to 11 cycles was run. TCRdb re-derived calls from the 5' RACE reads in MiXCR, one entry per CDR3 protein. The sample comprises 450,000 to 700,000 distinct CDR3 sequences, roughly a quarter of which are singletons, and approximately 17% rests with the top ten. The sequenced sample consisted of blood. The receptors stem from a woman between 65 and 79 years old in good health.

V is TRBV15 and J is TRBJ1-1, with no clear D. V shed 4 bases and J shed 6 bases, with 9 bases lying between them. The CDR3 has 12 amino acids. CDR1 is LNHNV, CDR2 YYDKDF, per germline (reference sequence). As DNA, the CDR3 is TGTGCCACCAGCACCATTTCGTCTGAAGCTTTCTTT. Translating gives CATSTISSEAFF.

In DNA, the CDR3 is TGCAGTGCTAGAGTGCCGGGGGGGGATGAGACCCAGTACTTC. Amino acids: CSARVPGGDETQYF. The rearrangement links TRBV20-1 to TRBJ2-5; 8 bases fit TRBD2. Trimming at V came to 1 base and at J to 5 bases, leaving 6 bases not matched to a gene. This CDR3 spans 14 amino acids. The V gene's germline CDR1 is DFQATT and CDR2 SNEGSKA (reference sequence).

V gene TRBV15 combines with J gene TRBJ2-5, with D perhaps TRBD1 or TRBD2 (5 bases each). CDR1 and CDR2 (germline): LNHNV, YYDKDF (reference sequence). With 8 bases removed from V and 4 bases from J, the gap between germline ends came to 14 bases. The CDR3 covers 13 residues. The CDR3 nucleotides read TGTGCCACCCGACGGGACCCCCGAGAGACCCAGTACTTC. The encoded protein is CATRRDPRETQYF.

CDR3 DNA sequence: TGTGCCAGCTCACGCCAGGGGACGAGTGGGGCCAACGTCCTGACTTTC. It yields the protein CASSRQGTSGANVLTF. The rearrangement links TRBV18 to TRBJ2-6, with a weak D call TRBD1 (6 bases). V dropped 4 bases and J dropped 3 bases, with 13 bases sitting between them. CDR1 and CDR2 (germline): KGHSH, LQKENI. The CDR3 covers 16 residues. The full variable domain, its missing parts supplied by reference TRBV18 and TRBJ2-6, is NAGVMQNPRHLVRRRGQEARLRCSPMKGHSHVYWYRQLPEEGLKFMVYLQKENIIDESGMPKERFSAEFPKEGPSILRIQQVVRGDSAAYFCASSRQGTSGANVLTFGAGSRLTVL.

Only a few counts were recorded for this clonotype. This CDR3 reads CAISLGSRSGELFF. The CDR3, as DNA: TGTGCCATCTCGTTGGGTTCTAGATCCGGGGAGCTGTTTTTT. The chain combines TRBV10-3 with TRBJ2-2; D is unclear. V lost 8 bases to trimming and J lost 6 bases, with 16 bases between them. The germline V gene has CDR1 ENHRY and CDR2 SYGVKD. The CDR3 has 14 residues.

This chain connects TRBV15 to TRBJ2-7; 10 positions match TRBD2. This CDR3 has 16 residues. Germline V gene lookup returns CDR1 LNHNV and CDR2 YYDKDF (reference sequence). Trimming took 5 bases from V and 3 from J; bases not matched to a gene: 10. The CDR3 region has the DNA TGTGCCACCAGCTCCTTCGGGTCTAGCGGGAGCTACGAGCAGTACTTC. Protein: CATSSFGSSGSYEQYF.

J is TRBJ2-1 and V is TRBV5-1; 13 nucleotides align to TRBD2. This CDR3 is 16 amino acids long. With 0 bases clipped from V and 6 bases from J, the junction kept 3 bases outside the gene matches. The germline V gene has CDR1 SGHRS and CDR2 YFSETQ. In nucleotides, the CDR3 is TGCGCCAGCAGCTTGGGGGGACTAGCGGGGACCAATGAGCAGTTCTTC. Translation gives CASSLGGLAGTNEQFF.

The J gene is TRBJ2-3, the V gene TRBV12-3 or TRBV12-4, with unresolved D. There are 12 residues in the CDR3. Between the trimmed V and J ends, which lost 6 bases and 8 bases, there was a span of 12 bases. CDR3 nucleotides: TGTGCCAGCAGCTCCGCCCGACGTACGCAGTATTTT. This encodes CASSSARRTQYF.

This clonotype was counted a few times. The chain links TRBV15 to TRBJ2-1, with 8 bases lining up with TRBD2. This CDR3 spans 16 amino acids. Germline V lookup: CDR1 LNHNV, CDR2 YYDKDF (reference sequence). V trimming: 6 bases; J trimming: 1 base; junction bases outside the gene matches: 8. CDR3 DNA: TGTGCCACCAGGAGAACTAGCGGTGGGTCCTACAATGAGCAGTTCTTC. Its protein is CATRRTSGGSYNEQFF.

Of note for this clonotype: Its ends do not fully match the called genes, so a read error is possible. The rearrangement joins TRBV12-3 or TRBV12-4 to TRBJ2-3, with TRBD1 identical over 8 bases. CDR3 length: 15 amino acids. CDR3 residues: CASRYRGLETGTQYF. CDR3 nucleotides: TGTGCCAGCAGGTACAGGGGGTTGGAAACAGGTACGCAGTATTTT.

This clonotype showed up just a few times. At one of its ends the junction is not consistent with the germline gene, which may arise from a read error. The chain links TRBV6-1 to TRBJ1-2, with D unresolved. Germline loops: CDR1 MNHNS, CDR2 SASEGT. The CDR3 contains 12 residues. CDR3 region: CASSEEGYDYTF. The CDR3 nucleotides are TGTGCCAGCAGTGAAGAGGGCTATGACTACACCTTC.

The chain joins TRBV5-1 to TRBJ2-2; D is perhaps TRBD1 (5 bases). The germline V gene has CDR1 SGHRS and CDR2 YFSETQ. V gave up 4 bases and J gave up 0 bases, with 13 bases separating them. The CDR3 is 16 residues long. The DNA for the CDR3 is TGCGCCAGCAGCCTAGTGACAGTTGCGAACACCGGGGAGCTGTTTTTT. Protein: CASSLVTVANTGELFF.

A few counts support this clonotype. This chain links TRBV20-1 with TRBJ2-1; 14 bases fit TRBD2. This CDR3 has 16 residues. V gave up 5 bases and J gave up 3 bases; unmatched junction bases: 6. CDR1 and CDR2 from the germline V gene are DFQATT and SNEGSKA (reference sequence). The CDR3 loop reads CSALGLAGVGYNEQFF. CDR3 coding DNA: TGCAGTGCTCTGGGACTAGCGGGGGTAGGCTACAATGAGCAGTTCTTC.